This T cell receptor beta chain was sequenced in a study of blood T cell repertoires in COVID-19. The overall study: PBMCs, B-cell-depleted T cells, or T cells were the source of the cDNA or gDNA that made up the material.

Per the germline V gene, CDR1 is KGHDR and CDR2 is SFDVKD. The CDR3 extends over 16 amino acids. After removal of 4 bases from V and 7 bases from J, the junction contained 14 bases not matched to a gene. The protocol was immunoSEQ multiplex PCR, while the TCRdb copy is restricted to in-frame clones and leaves out a portion. Of about 46,000 clones detected, approximately 90% appear once; the ten largest clones hold about 3.4%. The chain employs TRBV24-1 and TRBJ2-7; 8 positions match TRBD1. Sequencing was performed on peripheral blood. This sequence was found in a man aged 45-65 years with acute or convalescent COVID-19. In DNA form, the CDR3 reads TGTGCCACCAGTGACTCAGACAGGGGACATCTCGGGGAGCAGTACTTC. Protein: CATSDSDRGHLGEQYF.